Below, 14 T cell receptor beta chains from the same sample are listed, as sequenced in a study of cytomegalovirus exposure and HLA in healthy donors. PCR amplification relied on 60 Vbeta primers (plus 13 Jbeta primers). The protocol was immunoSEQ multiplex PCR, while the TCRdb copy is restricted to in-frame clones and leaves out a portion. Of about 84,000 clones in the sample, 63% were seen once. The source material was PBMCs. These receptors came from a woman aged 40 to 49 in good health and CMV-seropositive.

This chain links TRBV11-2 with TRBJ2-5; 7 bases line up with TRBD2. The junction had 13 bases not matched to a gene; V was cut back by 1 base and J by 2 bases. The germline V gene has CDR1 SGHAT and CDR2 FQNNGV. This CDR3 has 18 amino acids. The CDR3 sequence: CASSLGSLAERWQETQYF. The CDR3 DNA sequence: TGTGCCAGCAGCTTAGGGAGTCTAGCGGAGAGGTGGCAAGAGACCCAGTACTTC.

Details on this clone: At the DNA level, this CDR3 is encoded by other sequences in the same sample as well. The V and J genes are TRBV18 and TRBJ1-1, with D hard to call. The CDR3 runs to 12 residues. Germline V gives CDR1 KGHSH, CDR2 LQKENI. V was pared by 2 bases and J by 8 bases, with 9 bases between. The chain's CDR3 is CASSPIIPEAFF. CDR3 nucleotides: TGTGCCAGCTCACCAATCATCCCCGAAGCTTTCTTT.

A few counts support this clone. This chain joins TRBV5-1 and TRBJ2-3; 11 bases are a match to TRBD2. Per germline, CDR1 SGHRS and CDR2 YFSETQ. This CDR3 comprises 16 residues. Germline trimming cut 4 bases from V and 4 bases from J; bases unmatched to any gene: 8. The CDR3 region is CASSPTTSGTSDTQYF. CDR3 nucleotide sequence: TGCGCCAGCAGCCCGACGACTAGCGGGACTTCAGATACGCAGTATTTT. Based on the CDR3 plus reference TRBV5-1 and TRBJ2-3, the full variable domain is KAGVTQTPRYLIKTRGQQVTLSCSPISGHRSVSWYQQTPGQGLQFLFEYFSETQRNKGNFPGRFSGRQFSNSRSEMNVSTLELGDSALYLCASSPTTSGTSDTQYFGPGTRLTVL.

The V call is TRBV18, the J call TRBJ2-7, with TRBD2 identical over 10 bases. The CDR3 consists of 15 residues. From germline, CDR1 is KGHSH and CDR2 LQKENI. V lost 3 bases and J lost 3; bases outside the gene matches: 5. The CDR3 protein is CASSPYTSGNYEQYF. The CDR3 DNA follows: TGTGCCAGCTCACCCTATACTAGCGGGAACTACGAGCAGTACTTC.

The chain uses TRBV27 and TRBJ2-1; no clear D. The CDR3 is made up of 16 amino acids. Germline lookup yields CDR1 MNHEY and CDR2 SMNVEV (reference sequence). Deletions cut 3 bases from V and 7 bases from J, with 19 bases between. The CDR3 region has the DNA TGTGCCAGCAGTTTCTGGATCAGAGACGGCGGTAATGAGCAGTTCTTC. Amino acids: CASSFWIRDGGNEQFF.

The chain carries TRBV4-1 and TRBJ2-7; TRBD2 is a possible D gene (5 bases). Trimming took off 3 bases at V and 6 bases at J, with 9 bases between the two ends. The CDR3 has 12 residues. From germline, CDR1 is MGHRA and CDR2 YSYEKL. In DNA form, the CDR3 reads TGCGCCAGCAGCCAGGAAGGAGGCGAGCAGTACTTC. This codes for CASSQEGGEQYF.

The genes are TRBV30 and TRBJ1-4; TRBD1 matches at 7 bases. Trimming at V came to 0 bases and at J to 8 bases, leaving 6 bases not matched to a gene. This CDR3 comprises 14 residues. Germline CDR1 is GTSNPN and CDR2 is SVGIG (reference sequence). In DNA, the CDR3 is TGTGCCTGGAGTGTAGGGGGCGCGGAGGAAAAACTGTTTTTT. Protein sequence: CAWSVGGAEEKLFF.

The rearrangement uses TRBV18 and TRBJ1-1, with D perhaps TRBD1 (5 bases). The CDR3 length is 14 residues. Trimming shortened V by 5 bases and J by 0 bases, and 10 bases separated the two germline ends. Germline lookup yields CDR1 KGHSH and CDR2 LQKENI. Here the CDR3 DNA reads TGTGCCAGCTCAGCCACAGGTATGAACACTGAAGCTTTCTTT. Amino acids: CASSATGMNTEAFF.

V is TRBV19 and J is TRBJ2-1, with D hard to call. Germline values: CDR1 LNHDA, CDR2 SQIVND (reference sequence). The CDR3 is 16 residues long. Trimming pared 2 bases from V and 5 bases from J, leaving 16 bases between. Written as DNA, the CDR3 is TGTGCCAGTAGTATACAAAACAGTGGGTGGAACAATGAGCAGTTCTTC. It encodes CASSIQNSGWNNEQFF.

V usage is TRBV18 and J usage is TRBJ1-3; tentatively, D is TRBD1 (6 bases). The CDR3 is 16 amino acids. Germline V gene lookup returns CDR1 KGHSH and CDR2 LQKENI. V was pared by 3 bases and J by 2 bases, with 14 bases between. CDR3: CASSPTGMSTGNTIYF. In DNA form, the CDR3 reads TGTGCCAGCTCACCTACAGGGATGTCGACTGGAAACACCATATATTTT.

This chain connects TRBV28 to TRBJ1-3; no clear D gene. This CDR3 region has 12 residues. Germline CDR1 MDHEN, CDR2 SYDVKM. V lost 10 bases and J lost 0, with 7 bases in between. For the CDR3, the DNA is TGTGCCACCCACTCCTCTGGAAACACCATATATTTT. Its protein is CATHSSGNTIYF.

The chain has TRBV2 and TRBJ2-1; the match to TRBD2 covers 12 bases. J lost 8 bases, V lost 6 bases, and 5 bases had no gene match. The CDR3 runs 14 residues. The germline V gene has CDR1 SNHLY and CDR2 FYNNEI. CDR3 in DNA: TGTGCCAGCAGGACTAGCGGGAGTTGGGATGAGCAGTTCTTC. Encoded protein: CASRTSGSWDEQFF.

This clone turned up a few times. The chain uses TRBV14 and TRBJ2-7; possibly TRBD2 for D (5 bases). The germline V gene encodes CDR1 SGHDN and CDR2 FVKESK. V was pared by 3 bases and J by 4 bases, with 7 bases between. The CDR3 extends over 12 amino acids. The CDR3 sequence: CASSQGAYEQYF. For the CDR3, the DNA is TGTGCCAGCAGCCAGGGAGCATACGAGCAGTACTTC. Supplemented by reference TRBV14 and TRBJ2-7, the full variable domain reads EAGVTQFPSHSVIEKGQTVTLRCDPISGHDNLYWYRRVMGKEIKFLLHFVKESKQDESGMPNNRFLAERTGGTYSTLKVQPAELEDSGVYFCASSQGAYEQYFGPGTRLTVT.

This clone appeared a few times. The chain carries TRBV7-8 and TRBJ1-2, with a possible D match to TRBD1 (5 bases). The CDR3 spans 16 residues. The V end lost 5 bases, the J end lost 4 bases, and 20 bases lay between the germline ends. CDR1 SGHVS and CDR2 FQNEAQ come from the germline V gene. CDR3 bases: TGTGCCAGCAGCCAAGGGAGGGGTGCGGTTTCCTATGGCTACACCTTC. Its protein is CASSQGRGAVSYGYTF.